The 19 T cell receptor beta chains given below trace back to one sample, sequenced in a study of monozygotic twins with inflammatory bowel disease. TCRdb re-called the 5' RACE reads and shows each CDR3 protein once, DNA omitted. The sample's table shows 93,000 or so distinct CDR3 sequences. Material for sequencing was blood. The receptors derive from a human donor with ulcerative colitis or Crohn's disease, or a healthy co-twin of an affected twin (not recorded which).

The V and J genes are TRBV3-1 and TRBJ2-2. CDR1 is LGHDT, CDR2 YNNKEL, per germline (reference sequence). This CDR3 region has 11 residues. CDR3 sequence reads: CASSQSRELFF.

The rearrangement uses TRBV20-1 and TRBJ2-1; lacking DNA, the TRBD2 call made by TCRdb goes unchecked. This CDR3 has 16 amino acids. CDR1 and CDR2 from the germline V gene are DFQATT and SNEGSKA (reference sequence). The CDR3 spells CSAQFGLAGLYNEQFF.

The chain couples TRBV30 to TRBJ2-3. The CDR3 spans 12 residues. Per germline, CDR1 GTSNPN and CDR2 SVGIG (reference sequence). CDR3 loop: CAWSSGGDAQYF.

V gene TRBV12-3 or TRBV12-4 combines with J gene TRBJ2-3; TCRdb names TRBD1, which stays unverified in the absence of DNA. The CDR3 contains 12 residues. CDR3 protein: CASSLGGNTQYF.

Its frequency marks this clonotype as medium-sized. The V gene is TRBV10-3, the J gene TRBJ2-4; the TCRdb D gene call, TRBD1, has no DNA to confirm it. Germline-derived CDR1 and CDR2 are ENHRY and SYGVKD. CDR3 size: 17 residues. Here the CDR3 reads CAISTGDFLLAKNIQYF.

CDR3 residues: CASRFSVGAEAFF. The rearrangement joins TRBV7-3 to TRBJ1-1. Germline CDR1 and CDR2: SGHTA and FQGTGA. The CDR3 extends over 13 amino acids.

This rearrangement joins TRBV12-3 or TRBV12-4 to TRBJ2-4; no DNA is available, so the TRBD2 call from TCRdb remains unchecked. The CDR3 contains 15 residues. This chain's CDR3 is CASSLAGGAAGIQHF.

The CDR3 loop is CASSRANTGELFF. The rearrangement links TRBV6-2 or TRBV6-3 to TRBJ2-2. CDR3 size: 13 residues. CDR1 MNHEY and CDR2 SVGEGT come from the germline V gene.

The chain joins TRBV5-6 to TRBJ2-3; TCRdb reports TRBD2, a call that lacks DNA to check it against. Germline V gene sequence: CDR1 SGHDT, CDR2 YYEEEE. The CDR3 contains 16 residues. CDR3 region: CASSLFRASGPDTQYF.

The chain combines TRBV6-1 with TRBJ1-5; without DNA, the TCRdb call of TRBD1 cannot be checked. The CDR3 has 15 residues. The germline V gene encodes CDR1 MNHNS and CDR2 SASEGT. The CDR3 sequence: CASRPGSPANQPQHF.

The rearrangement uses TRBV29-1 and TRBJ1-1; TCRdb's D call, TRBD1, is unchecked because there is no DNA. The germline V gene encodes CDR1 SQVTM and CDR2 ANQGSEA. The CDR3 runs to 13 residues. This CDR3 reads CSFYREADTEAFF.

The gene calls are TRBV7-6 and TRBJ2-7; TCRdb selects TRBD1, and the lack of DNA leaves this call unchecked. This CDR3 contains 17 residues. CDR1 is SGHVS and CDR2 is FNYEAQ in the germline V gene. The chain's CDR3 is CASSLLAGTRSSYEQYF.

V gene TRBV15 combines with J gene TRBJ2-1; checking the TCRdb D call of TRBD1 is not possible without DNA. The V gene's germline CDR1 is LNHNV and CDR2 YYDKDF (reference sequence). CDR3 size: 14 residues. CDR3 in amino acids: CATSRGDWGNEQFF.

CDR3 residues: CASSPESDPPGYTF. This chain connects TRBV9 to TRBJ1-2; no DNA is available, so the TRBD1 call from TCRdb remains unchecked. The CDR3 loop spans 14 amino acids. CDR1 and CDR2 from the germline V gene are SGDLS and YYNGEE.

The chain has TRBV5-1 and TRBJ2-1; as DNA is missing, the TRBD2 call by TCRdb cannot be tested. The length of the CDR3 is 17 residues. CDR1 SGHRS and CDR2 YFSETQ come from the germline V gene. The CDR3 loop reads CASSLAQAGVIYNEQFF. Full variable domain (missing parts from reference TRBV5-1 and TRBJ2-1): KAGVTQTPRYLIKTRGQQVTLSCSPISGHRSVSWYQQTPGQGLQFLFEYFSETQRNKGNFPGRFSGRQFSNSRSEMNVSTLELGDSALYLCASSLAQAGVIYNEQFFGPGTRLTVL.

The chain links TRBV29-1 to TRBJ2-7. The CDR3 length is 13 residues. CDR1 is SQVTM, CDR2 ANQGSEA, per germline. CDR3 region: CSVEDSDSYEQYF.

V is TRBV19 and J is TRBJ2-1; TCRdb calls TRBD2, which cannot be checked without DNA. The CDR3 contains 11 residues. Germline assignment: CDR1 LNHDA and CDR2 SQIVND (reference sequence). CDR3 amino acids: CASWRLGEQFF.

The rearrangement joins TRBV7-2 to TRBJ2-1; TCRdb designates TRBD2, a call that cannot be tested without DNA. The CDR3 totals 14 residues. Per the germline V gene, CDR1 is SGHTA and CDR2 is FQGNSA. The CDR3 sequence: CASSSYGAQGEQFF.

The J gene is TRBJ2-3, the V gene TRBV28; TCRdb designates TRBD2, a call that cannot be tested without DNA. CDR1 and CDR2 (germline): MDHEN, SYDVKM. This CDR3 has 15 amino acids. The chain's CDR3 is CASRPLALVTDTQYF.